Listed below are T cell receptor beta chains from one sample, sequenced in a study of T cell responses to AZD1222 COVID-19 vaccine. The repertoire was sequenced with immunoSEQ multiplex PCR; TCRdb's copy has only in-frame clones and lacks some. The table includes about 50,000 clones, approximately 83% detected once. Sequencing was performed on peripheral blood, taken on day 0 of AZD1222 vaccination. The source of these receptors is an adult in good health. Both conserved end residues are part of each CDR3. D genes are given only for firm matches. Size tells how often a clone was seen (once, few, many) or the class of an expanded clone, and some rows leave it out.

CDR3aa: CASSKGQDGANVLTF
CDR3nt: TGTGCCAGTAGTAAAGGACAGGATGGGGCCAACGTCCTGACTTTC
d_gene: TRBD1
v_gene: TRBV19
j_gene: TRBJ2-6
abundance: .

CDR3aa: CASSPAGGYEQYF
CDR3nt: TGTGCCAGCTCACCGGCAGGGGGCTACGAGCAGTACTTC
d_gene: TRBD1
v_gene: TRBV18
j_gene: TRBJ2-7
abundance: .

CDR3aa: CASSQIYRGEDTQYF
CDR3nt: TGCGCCAGCAGCCAAATTTATCGGGGTGAGGATACGCAGTATTTT
d_gene: .
v_gene: TRBV4-1
j_gene: TRBJ2-3
abundance: .

CDR3aa: CASSHPAQGALRLTTDTQYF
CDR3nt: TGTGCCAGCAGTCACCCAGCACAGGGGGCGCTGAGGTTAACCACAGATACGCAGTATTTT
d_gene: TRBD1
v_gene: TRBV28
j_gene: TRBJ2-3
abundance: .

CDR3aa: CASSVGRSGNTIYF
CDR3nt: TGTGCCAGCTCAGTTGGACGGTCTGGAAACACCATATATTTT
d_gene: .
v_gene: TRBV18
j_gene: TRBJ1-3
abundance: .

CDR3aa: CATSRGEQYF
CDR3nt: TGTGCCACCAGCAGGGGCGAGCAGTACTTC
d_gene: .
v_gene: TRBV6-2/TRBV6-3
j_gene: TRBJ2-7
abundance: .

CDR3aa: CASSLEAGGVAGELFF
CDR3nt: TGTGCCAGCAGCTTAGAGGCAGGGGGGGTCGCCGGGGAGCTGTTTTTT
d_gene: .
v_gene: TRBV7-9
j_gene: TRBJ2-2
abundance: .

CDR3aa: CASSPPSVDYGYTF
CDR3nt: TGCGCCAGCAGCCCCCCCTCGGTGGACTATGGCTACACCTTC
d_gene: .
v_gene: TRBV5-1
j_gene: TRBJ1-2
abundance: .

CDR3aa: CSVATGGSTEAFF
CDR3nt: TGCAGCGTTGCCACAGGGGGCAGTACTGAAGCTTTCTTT
d_gene: TRBD1
v_gene: TRBV29-1
j_gene: TRBJ1-1
abundance: .

CDR3aa: CASSYQGRDTQYF
CDR3nt: TGTGCCAGTAGTTACCAGGGGAGGGATACGCAGTATTTT
d_gene: .
v_gene: TRBV19
j_gene: TRBJ2-3
abundance: .

CDR3aa: CASGPRGEKLFF
CDR3nt: TGTGCCAGCGGCCCCCGAGGTGAAAAACTGTTTTTT
d_gene: .
v_gene: TRBV5-8
j_gene: TRBJ1-4
abundance: .

CDR3aa: CASSWGPTGEYSPLHF
CDR3nt: TGTGCCAGCAGCTGGGGACCGACAGGGGAATATTCACCCCTCCACTTT
d_gene: TRBD1
v_gene: TRBV7-9
j_gene: TRBJ1-6
abundance: .

CDR3aa: CASTSGHMNTEAFF
CDR3nt: TGTGCCAGCACATCGGGACACATGAACACTGAAGCTTTCTTT
d_gene: .
v_gene: TRBV6-5
j_gene: TRBJ1-1
abundance: .

CDR3aa: CASSEGYVNTEAFF
CDR3nt: TGTGCCAGCAGTGAAGGGTACGTGAACACTGAAGCTTTCTTT
d_gene: .
v_gene: TRBV6-1
j_gene: TRBJ1-1
abundance: few

CDR3aa: CASSLQGLNTGELFF
CDR3nt: TGTGCCAGCAGCCTACAGGGACTGAACACCGGGGAGCTGTTTTTT
d_gene: .
v_gene: TRBV11-2
j_gene: TRBJ2-2
abundance: .

CDR3aa: CASREGGFDNQPQHF
CDR3nt: TGTGCCAGCAGGGAGGGGGGCTTTGACAATCAGCCCCAGCATTTT
d_gene: .
v_gene: TRBV28
j_gene: TRBJ1-5
abundance: .

CDR3aa: CASSLSQGFTYEQYF
CDR3nt: TGTGCCAGCAGTTTATCTCAGGGGTTCACCTACGAGCAGTACTTC
d_gene: .
v_gene: TRBV28
j_gene: TRBJ2-7
abundance: once

CDR3aa: CAIGQGGNTGELFF
CDR3nt: TGTGCCATTGGTCAGGGGGGGAACACCGGGGAGCTGTTTTTT
d_gene: .
v_gene: TRBV15
j_gene: TRBJ2-2
abundance: .

CDR3aa: CASSVQGDYGYTF
CDR3nt: TGTGCCAGCAGTGTTCAGGGTGACTATGGCTACACCTTC
d_gene: .
v_gene: TRBV2
j_gene: TRBJ1-2
abundance: .

CDR3aa: CASSLVPTSGRRYNEQFF
CDR3nt: TGCGCCAGCAGCTTGGTCCCCACTAGCGGGCGGCGCTACAATGAGCAGTTCTTC
d_gene: TRBD2
v_gene: TRBV5-1
j_gene: TRBJ2-1
abundance: .

CDR3aa: CASSLGGFGNTEAFF
CDR3nt: TGTGCCAGCAGCTTAGGAGGGTTTGGAAACACTGAAGCTTTCTTT
d_gene: .
v_gene: TRBV11-2
j_gene: TRBJ1-1
abundance: .

CDR3aa: CASSPQTADPYTDTQYF
CDR3nt: TGTGCCAGCTCACCACAGACCGCTGATCCTTACACAGATACGCAGTATTTT
d_gene: .
v_gene: TRBV18
j_gene: TRBJ2-3
abundance: .

CDR3aa: CSVDQGFGEQYF
CDR3nt: TGCAGCGTTGACCAGGGTTTCGGCGAGCAGTACTTC
d_gene: .
v_gene: TRBV29-1
j_gene: TRBJ2-7
abundance: .

CDR3aa: CASSATPLPYEQYF
CDR3nt: TGTGCCAGCAGCGCGACTCCGTTACCCTACGAGCAGTACTTC
d_gene: .
v_gene: TRBV28
j_gene: TRBJ2-7
abundance: few

CDR3aa: CASSRLGTGGNNSPLHF
CDR3nt: TGTGCCAGCAGCAGACTGGGGACAGGGGGCAATAATTCACCCCTCCACTTT
d_gene: TRBD1
v_gene: TRBV5-6
j_gene: TRBJ1-6
abundance: .

CDR3aa: CASSLLRGSGTF
CDR3nt: TGTGCCAGCAGCTTGCTGAGGGGCTCGGGCACCTTC
d_gene: .
v_gene: TRBV5-6
j_gene: TRBJ1-2
abundance: .